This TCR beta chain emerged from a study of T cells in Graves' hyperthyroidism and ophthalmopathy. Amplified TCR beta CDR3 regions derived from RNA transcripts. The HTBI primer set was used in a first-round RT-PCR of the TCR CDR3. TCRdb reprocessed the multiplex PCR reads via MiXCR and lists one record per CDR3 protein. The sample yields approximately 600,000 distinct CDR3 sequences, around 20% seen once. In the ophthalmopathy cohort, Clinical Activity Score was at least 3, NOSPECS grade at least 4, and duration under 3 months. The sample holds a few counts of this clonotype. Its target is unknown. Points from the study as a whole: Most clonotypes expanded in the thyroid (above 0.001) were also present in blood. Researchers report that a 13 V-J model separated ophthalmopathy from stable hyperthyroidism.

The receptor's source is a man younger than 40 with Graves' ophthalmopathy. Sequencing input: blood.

The CDR3 sequence: CASSLGQGATYGYTF. DNA for the CDR3: TGTGCCAGCAGCCTGGGACAGGGGGCGACCTATGGCTACACCTTC. The chain recombines TRBV13 with TRBJ1-2, with 12 bases matching TRBD1. Germline values: CDR1 PRHDT, CDR2 FYEKMQ (reference sequence). This CDR3 has 15 residues. Trimming at V came to 5 bases and at J to 4 bases, leaving 5 bases not matched to a gene. Complete variable domain (other parts from reference TRBV13 and TRBJ1-2): AAGVIQSPRHLIKEKRETATLKCYPIPRHDTVYWYQQGPGQDPQFLISFYEKMQSDKGSIPDRFSAQQFSDYHSELNMSSLELGDSALYFCASSLGQGATYGYTFGSGTRLTVV.